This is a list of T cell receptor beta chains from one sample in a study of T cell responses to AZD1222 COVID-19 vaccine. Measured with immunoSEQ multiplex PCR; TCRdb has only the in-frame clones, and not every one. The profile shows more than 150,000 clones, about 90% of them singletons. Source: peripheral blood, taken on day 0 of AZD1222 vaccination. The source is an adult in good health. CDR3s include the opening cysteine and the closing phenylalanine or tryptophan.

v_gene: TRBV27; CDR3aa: CASSLNGQAGELFF
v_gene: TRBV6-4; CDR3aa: CASSDSEGADGYTF
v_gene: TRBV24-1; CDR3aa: CATSKGPSSGNTIYF
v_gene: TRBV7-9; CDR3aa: CASSARGQEGRKLFF
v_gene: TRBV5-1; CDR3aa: CASSFSGPGYGYTF
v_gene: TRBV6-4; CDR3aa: CASRREGPSTGELFF
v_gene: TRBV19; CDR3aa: CASSMEGNSPLHF
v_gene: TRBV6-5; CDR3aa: CASRRSEVTDTQYF
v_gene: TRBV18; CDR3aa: CASSPPASAFGTDTQYF
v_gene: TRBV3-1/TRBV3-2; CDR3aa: CASSQEPKEGGYTF
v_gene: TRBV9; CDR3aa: CASSPRDRVFSGELFF
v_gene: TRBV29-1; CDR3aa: CSVLKTTANTEAFF
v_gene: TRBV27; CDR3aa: CASSPQSGGAFYGYTF
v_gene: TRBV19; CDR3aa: CASSFGGYSNQPQHF
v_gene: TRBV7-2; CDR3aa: CASSLAAGGNSYEQYF
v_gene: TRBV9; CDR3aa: CASSVGYSINQPQHF
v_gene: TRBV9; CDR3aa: CASSIRPGTSAGEQFF
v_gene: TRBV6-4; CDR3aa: CARKRQEFTIYYGYTF
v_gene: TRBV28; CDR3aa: CASSFVQSNYGYTF
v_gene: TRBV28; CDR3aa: CASYSAAYGYTF
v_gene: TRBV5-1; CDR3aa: CASSPRTATNEKLFF
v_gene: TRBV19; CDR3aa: CASSPYPRDRGGTEAFF
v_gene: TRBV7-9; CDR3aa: CASSTGQGDDIQYF
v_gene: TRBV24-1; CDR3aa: CATSDRTAGYGYTF
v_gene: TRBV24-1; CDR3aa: CATSDSGTGDSYEQYF
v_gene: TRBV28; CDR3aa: CASSSPVDRTWSNEQFF
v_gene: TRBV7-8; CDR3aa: CASRLTSFGGELFF